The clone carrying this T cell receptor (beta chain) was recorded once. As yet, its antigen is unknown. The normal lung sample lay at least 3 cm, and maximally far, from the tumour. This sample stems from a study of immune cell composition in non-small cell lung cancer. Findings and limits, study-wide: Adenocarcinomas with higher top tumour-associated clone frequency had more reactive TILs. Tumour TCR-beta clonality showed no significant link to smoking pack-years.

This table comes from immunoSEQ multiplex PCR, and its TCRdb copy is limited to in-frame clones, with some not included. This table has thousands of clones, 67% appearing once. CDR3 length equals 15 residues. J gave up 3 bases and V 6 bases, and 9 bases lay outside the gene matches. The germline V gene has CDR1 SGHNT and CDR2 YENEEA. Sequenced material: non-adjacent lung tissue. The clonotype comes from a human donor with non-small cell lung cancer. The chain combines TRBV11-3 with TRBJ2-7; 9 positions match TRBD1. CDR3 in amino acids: CASSGLGQGFYEQYF. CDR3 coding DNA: TGTGCCAGCAGTGGATTGGGACAGGGATTCTACGAGCAGTACTTC.